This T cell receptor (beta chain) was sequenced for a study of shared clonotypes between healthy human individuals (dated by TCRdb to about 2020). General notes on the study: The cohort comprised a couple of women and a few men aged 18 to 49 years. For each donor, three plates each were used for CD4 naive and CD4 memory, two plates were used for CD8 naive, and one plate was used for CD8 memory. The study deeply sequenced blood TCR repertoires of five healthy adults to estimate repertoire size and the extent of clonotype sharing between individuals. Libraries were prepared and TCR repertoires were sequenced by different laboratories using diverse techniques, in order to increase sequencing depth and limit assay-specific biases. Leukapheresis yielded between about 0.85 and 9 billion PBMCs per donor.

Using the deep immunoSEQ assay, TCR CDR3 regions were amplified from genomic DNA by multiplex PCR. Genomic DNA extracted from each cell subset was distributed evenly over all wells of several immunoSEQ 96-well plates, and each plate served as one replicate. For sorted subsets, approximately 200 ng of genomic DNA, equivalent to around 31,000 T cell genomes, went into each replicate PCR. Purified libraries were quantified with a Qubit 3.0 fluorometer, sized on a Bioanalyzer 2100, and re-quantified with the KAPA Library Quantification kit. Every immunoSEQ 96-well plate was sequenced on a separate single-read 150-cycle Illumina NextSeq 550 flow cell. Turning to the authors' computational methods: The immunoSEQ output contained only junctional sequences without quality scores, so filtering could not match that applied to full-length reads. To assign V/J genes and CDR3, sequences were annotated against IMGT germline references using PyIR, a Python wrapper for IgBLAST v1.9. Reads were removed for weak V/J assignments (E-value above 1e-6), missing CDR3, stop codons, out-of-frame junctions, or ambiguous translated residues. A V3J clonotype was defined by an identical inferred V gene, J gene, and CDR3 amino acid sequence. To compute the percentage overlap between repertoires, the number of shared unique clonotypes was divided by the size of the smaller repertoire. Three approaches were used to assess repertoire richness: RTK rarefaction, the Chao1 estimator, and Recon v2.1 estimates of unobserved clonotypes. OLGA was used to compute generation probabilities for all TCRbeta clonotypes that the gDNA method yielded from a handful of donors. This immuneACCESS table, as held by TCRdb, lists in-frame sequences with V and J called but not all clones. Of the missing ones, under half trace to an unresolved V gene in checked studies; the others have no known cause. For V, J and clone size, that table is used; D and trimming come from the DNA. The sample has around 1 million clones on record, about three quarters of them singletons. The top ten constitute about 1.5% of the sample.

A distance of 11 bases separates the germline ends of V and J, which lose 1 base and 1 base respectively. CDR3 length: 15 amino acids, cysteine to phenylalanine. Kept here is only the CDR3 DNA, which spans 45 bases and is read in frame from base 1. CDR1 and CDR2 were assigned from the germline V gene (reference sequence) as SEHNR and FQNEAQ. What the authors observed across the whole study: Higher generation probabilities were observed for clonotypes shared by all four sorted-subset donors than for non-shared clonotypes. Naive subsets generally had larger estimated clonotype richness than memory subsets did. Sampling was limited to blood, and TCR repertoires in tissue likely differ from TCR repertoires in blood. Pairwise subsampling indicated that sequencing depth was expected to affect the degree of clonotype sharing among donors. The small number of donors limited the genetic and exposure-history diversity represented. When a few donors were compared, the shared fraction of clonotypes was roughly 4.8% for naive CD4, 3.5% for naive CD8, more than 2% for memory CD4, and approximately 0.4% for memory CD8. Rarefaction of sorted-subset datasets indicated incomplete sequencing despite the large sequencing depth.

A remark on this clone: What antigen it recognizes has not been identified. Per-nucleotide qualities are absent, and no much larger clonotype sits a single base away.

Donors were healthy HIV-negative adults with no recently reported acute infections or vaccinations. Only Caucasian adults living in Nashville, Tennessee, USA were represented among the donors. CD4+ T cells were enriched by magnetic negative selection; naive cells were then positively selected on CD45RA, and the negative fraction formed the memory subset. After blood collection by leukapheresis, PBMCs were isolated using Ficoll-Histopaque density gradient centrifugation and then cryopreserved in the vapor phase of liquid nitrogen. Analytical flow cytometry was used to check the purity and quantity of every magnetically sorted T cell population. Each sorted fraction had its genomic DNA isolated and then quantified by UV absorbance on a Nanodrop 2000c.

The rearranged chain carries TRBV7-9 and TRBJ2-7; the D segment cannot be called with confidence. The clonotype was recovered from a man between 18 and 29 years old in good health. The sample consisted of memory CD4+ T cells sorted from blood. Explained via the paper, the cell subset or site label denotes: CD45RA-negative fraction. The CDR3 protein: CASSLGQVVSYEQYF. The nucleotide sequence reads TGTGCCAGCAGCTTAGGGCAGGTTGTATCCTACGAGCAGTACTTC. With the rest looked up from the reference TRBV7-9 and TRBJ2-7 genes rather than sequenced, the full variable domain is DTGVSQNPRHKITKRGQNVTFRCDPISEHNRLYWYRQTLGQGPEFLTYFQNEAQLEKSRLLSDRFSAERPKGSFSTLEIQRTEQGDSAMYLCASSLGQVVSYEQYFGPGTRLTVT.